This TCR beta chain was identified during a study of blood T cell repertoires in COVID-19. Sequencing used immunoSEQ multiplex PCR; TCRdb keeps in-frame clones, though not all of them. The sample includes about 200,000 clones, 86% of them seen just once. Sequencing was performed on PBMCs or T cells enriched from blood (not recorded which). The TCR was taken from a man aged 40-49 years with acute COVID-19.

This CDR3 is CASRGEGENTEAFF. The CDR3, as DNA: TGTGCCAGCAGGGGGGAGGGGGAGAACACTGAAGCTTTCTTT. This chain links TRBV28 with TRBJ1-1; tentative D call: TRBD1 (6 bases). The CDR3 covers 14 residues. CDR1 MDHEN and CDR2 SYDVKM come from the germline V gene. V lost 6 bases and J 1 base, leaving 12 bases between the germline ends.